Following are 7 T cell receptor beta chains from one sample sequenced in a study of T cells in Graves' hyperthyroidism and ophthalmopathy. RNA transcripts provided the source from which TCR beta CDR3 regions were amplified. Carried out on the TCR CDR3, a first-round RT-PCR used the HTBI primer set. Each CDR3 protein is one row after TCRdb ran MiXCR on the multiplex PCR reads. The sample consists of 200,000 to 250,000 distinct CDR3 sequences, around 15% of them appearing once. Material for sequencing was blood. The source of these receptors is a woman between 18 and 29 years old with Graves' ophthalmopathy.

This clonotype has a handful of counts. This chain joins TRBV19 and TRBJ2-1; 9 bases are shared with TRBD2. V trimming: 4 bases; J trimming: 12 bases; junction bases outside the gene matches: 1. Germline CDR1 and CDR2: LNHDA and SQIVND (reference sequence). The CDR3 covers 11 residues. Written as DNA, the CDR3 is TGTGCCAGTAGTACTAGCGGGACGCAGTTCTTC. Its translation is CASSTSGTQFF.

At least ten counts were recorded for this clonotype. The chain is built from TRBV27 and TRBJ1-2, with 7 bases that match TRBD1. This CDR3 is built from 14 residues. CDR1 is MNHEY and CDR2 is SMNVEV in the germline V gene (reference sequence). The junction had 5 bases not matched to a gene; V was cut back by 2 bases and J by 5 bases. Written as DNA, the CDR3 is TGTGCCAGCAGTTTAAGGCAGGGGGTTTATGGCTACACCTTC. The encoded protein is CASSLRQGVYGYTF.

The J gene is TRBJ1-1, the V gene TRBV6-1; 7 bases agree with TRBD1. The CDR3 runs 16 residues. The germline V gene has CDR1 MNHNS and CDR2 SASEGT. The trim removed 5 bases at V and 3 bases at J, leaving 12 bases unmatched. Here the CDR3 reads CASSSRQGRKHTEAFF. As DNA, the CDR3 is TGTGCCAGCAGTTCACGACAGGGTAGAAAGCACACTGAAGCTTTCTTT.

This clonotype was found many times. The chain employs TRBV14 and TRBJ2-1; 8 bases agree with TRBD2. J lost 6 bases, V lost 1 base, and 8 bases had no gene match. Germline V gene sequence: CDR1 SGHDN, CDR2 FVKESK. The CDR3 has 16 residues. CDR3 DNA sequence: TGTGCCAGCAGCCAAGTACGAGCGGGAGCGGGCAATGAGCAGTTCTTC. As protein: CASSQVRAGAGNEQFF.

The chain joins TRBV6-2 or TRBV6-3 to TRBJ2-3; D is undetermined. Germline V CDR1 and CDR2: MNHEY, SVGEGT. V gave up 7 bases and J gave up 6 bases, with 14 bases separating them. The CDR3 length is 13 residues. In DNA form, the CDR3 reads TGTGCCAGCACTGGGCATTCGTCCGATACGCAGTATTTT. Translated, it gives CASTGHSSDTQYF.

This clonotype was picked up many times. The V and J genes are TRBV30 and TRBJ1-2; D call uncertain. Germline V gene lookup returns CDR1 GTSNPN and CDR2 SVGIG (reference sequence). The CDR3 spans 15 residues. V was trimmed by 2 bases and J by 2 bases, leaving 15 bases between them. CDR3: CAWSPGFSPNYGYTF. In nucleotides, the CDR3 is TGTGCCTGGAGTCCAGGTTTTTCACCCAACTATGGCTACACCTTC.

The table lists this clonotype with many counts. The V and J genes are TRBV5-1 and TRBJ1-3; D not resolved. Germline lookup yields CDR1 SGHRS and CDR2 YFSETQ. Deletions cut 6 bases from V and 0 bases from J, with 10 bases between. The CDR3 is 14 residues long. In DNA form, the CDR3 reads TGCGCCAGCACCCCGGACGGCTCTGGAAACACCATATATTTT. Protein product: CASTPDGSGNTIYF.